The rows below give T cell receptor beta chains drawn from one sample of a study of blood T cell repertoires in COVID-19. Assay used: immunoSEQ multiplex PCR; TCRdb lists only in-frame clones, some missing. The table lists around 220,000 clones, 85% to 90% of them singletons. The sequenced material came from peripheral blood. The receptors were gathered from a man aged 45-65 years with acute or convalescent COVID-19. The CDR3 runs from the conserved cysteine through the conserved F or W. D genes are given only for firm matches. Clone sizes are given selectively: once, few, many, or a class where the clone is expanded.

j_gene,abundance,v_gene,d_gene,CDR3nt,CDR3aa
TRBJ2-3,-,TRBV6-1,-,TGTGCCAGCAGTGAACAGGGAAGCACAGATACGCAGTATTTT,CASSEQGSTDTQYF
TRBJ2-6,-,TRBV30,-,TGTGCCTGGAGCAGGGATGGGGCCAACGTCCTGACTTTC,CAWSRDGANVLTF
TRBJ2-6,-,TRBV6-5,TRBD1,TGTGCCAGCAGGGCAGGGGGCTCTGGGGCCAACGTCCTGACTTTC,CASRAGGSGANVLTF
TRBJ2-3,-,TRBV19,-,TGTGCCAGTAGTATAGTTTTTTACCGGACAGATACGCAGTATTTT,CASSIVFYRTDTQYF
TRBJ1-1,once,TRBV16,-,TGTGCCAGCAGCCGCCCAGGGGCGTCGAACACTGAAGCTTTCTTT,CASSRPGASNTEAFF
TRBJ2-7,-,TRBV2,-,TGTGCCAGCAGATCCTCGGGATACGAGCAGTACTTC,CASRSSGYEQYF
TRBJ1-1,-,TRBV19,-,TGTGCCAGTAGTATAACCAGGACAGAGAACACTGAAGCTTTCTTT,CASSITRTENTEAFF
TRBJ1-2,few,TRBV6-5,TRBD1,TGTGCCAGCGGGACGACAGGGGCCCGTTACTATGGCTACACCTTC,CASGTTGARYYGYTF
TRBJ1-2,few,TRBV29-1,-,TGCAGCGTTGAAGAATCGCACCTTTTCGGGAACTATGGCTACACCTTC,CSVEESHLFGNYGYTF
TRBJ1-3,-,TRBV2,TRBD1,TGTGCCAGCAGTTGGGACAGCACTAGCTCTGGAAACACCATATATTTT,CASSWDSTSSGNTIYF
TRBJ1-5,-,TRBV18,TRBD1,TGTGCCAGCTCTGGGTCCGGGGGACAGAGCAATCAGCCCCAGCATTTT,CASSGSGGQSNQPQHF
TRBJ2-7,-,TRBV6-5,-,TGTGCCAGCAGTTACACAGGAGACTCCTACGAGCAGTACTTC,CASSYTGDSYEQYF
TRBJ1-4,-,TRBV5-1,TRBD1,TGCGCCAGCAGCTTGCCACCGGCAGGGGGCAGTGGTGAAAAACTGTTTTTT,CASSLPPAGGSGEKLFF
TRBJ1-6,-,TRBV25-1,TRBD1,TGTGCCAGCAGCTCGGGACAGTATAATTCACCCCTCCACTTT,CASSSGQYNSPLHF
TRBJ2-7,once,TRBV9,-,TGTGCCAGCAGCGTAGATCCAGCCCCTAGATACGAGCAGTACTTC,CASSVDPAPRYEQYF
TRBJ1-1,-,TRBV27,TRBD1,TGTGCCAGCAGGTCCCCGGGACAGGGGAACACTGAAGCTTTCTTT,CASRSPGQGNTEAFF
TRBJ1-1,-,TRBV27,TRBD1,TGTGCCAGCAGGCCGGGACAGGGGCGCCCCCACACTGAAGCTTTCTTT,CASRPGQGRPHTEAFF
TRBJ2-3,-,TRBV11-2,-,TGTGCCAGCACCACGAAGAGAGATACGCAGTATTTT,CASTTKRDTQYF
TRBJ1-6,-,TRBV7-9,-,TGTGCCAGCACACCGATCCTCGAGGCACCCCTCCACTTT,CASTPILEAPLHF
TRBJ2-3,-,TRBV3-1/TRBV3-2,TRBD2,TGTGCCAGCAGCCCGCGACATCCGGGACTAGCGGGGAGCACAGATACGCAGTATTTT,CASSPRHPGLAGSTDTQYF
TRBJ1-1,-,TRBV6-5,-,TGTGCCAGCAGACTTGGACAGTCGAACACTGAAGCTTTCTTT,CASRLGQSNTEAFF
TRBJ1-3,-,TRBV12-5,-,TGTGCTAGTGATGCCCCCCGGGCAGGGGTGATCTCTGGAAACACCATATATTTT,CASDAPRAGVISGNTIYF
TRBJ1-4,-,TRBV2,-,TGTGCCAGCAGTGAGAACAGGAGAGGTGAAAAACTGTTTTTT,CASSENRRGEKLFF
TRBJ1-6,-,TRBV5-6,-,TGTGCCAGCAGCTTGGTCGGGGGTGATTCACCCCTCCACTTT,CASSLVGGDSPLHF
TRBJ1-6,-,TRBV5-1,TRBD1,TGCGCCAGCAGCAGTGACAGGGCCGATAATTCACCCCTCCACTTT,CASSSDRADNSPLHF
TRBJ1-2,-,TRBV3-1/TRBV3-2,-,TGTGCCAGCAGCCATGAGGGCCGCTCCCCCAACTATGGCTACACCTTC,CASSHEGRSPNYGYTF
TRBJ2-1,-,TRBV5-1,TRBD1,TGCGCCAGCAGCTTGCTTACAGGGGCCGCCTACAATGAGCAGTTCTTC,CASSLLTGAAYNEQFF
TRBJ2-5,-,TRBV13,TRBD2,TGTGCCAGCAGCTTAGTGGGCCTAGCGGGGGAGCAAGAGACCCAGTACTTC,CASSLVGLAGEQETQYF
TRBJ2-1,-,TRBV5-1,TRBD1,TGCGCCAGCAGCGCAGACAGGGGAAGCAATGAGCAGTTCTTC,CASSADRGSNEQFF
TRBJ1-4,-,TRBV9,-,TGTGCCAGCAGCGGGGGAGGAACTCGGGGTGAAAAACTGTTTTTT,CASSGGGTRGEKLFF
TRBJ2-5,-,TRBV6-5,TRBD1,TGTGCCAGCAGTTACAGACAGGGACGGGAGACCCAGTACTTC,CASSYRQGRETQYF
TRBJ1-1,-,TRBV18,TRBD1,TGTGCCAGCTCACTTGGAACGGGACAGCCTCACACTGAAGCTTTCTTT,CASSLGTGQPHTEAFF
TRBJ2-1,-,TRBV27,-,TGTGCCAGCAGTCCTCGCCAGGCGACATCCGCCCATGAGCAGTTCTTC,CASSPRQATSAHEQFF
TRBJ1-5,-,TRBV12-2,-,TGTGCAAGTCGCTTAGGGGGGGATAGCAATCAGCCCCAGCATTTT,CASRLGGDSNQPQHF
TRBJ1-2,-,TRBV7-8,TRBD1,TGTGCCAGCAGCCCTAACAGGGGGCAGGATGGCTACACCTTC,CASSPNRGQDGYTF
TRBJ1-5,-,TRBV6-5,-,TGTGCCAGCAGACAGTCTAGCAATCAGCCCCAGCATTTT,CASRQSSNQPQHF
TRBJ1-6,once,TRBV3-1/TRBV3-2,-,TGTGCCAGCAGCCCCCTAGAAAATTCACCCCTCCACTTT,CASSPLENSPLHF
TRBJ1-6,-,TRBV30,-,TGTGCCTGGAGTGTCCTCGGAGGCGATTCACCCCTCCACTTT,CAWSVLGGDSPLHF
TRBJ1-1,once,TRBV7-6,-,TGTGCCAGCAGCTCCTCAGGGGTTTCGAACACTGAAGCTTTCTTT,CASSSSGVSNTEAFF
TRBJ1-4,once,TRBV10-3,-,TGTGCCATCAGTGAGTCAGGGGCACCCAGTGGTGAAAAACTGTTTTTT,CAISESGAPSGEKLFF